A selection of T cell receptor beta chains follows, all from one sample in a study of cytomegalovirus exposure and HLA in healthy donors. The assay was immunoSEQ multiplex PCR, and TCRdb's table has in-frame clones only and misses some. The repertoire holds some 90,000 clones, with about 74% as singletons. The sample taken for sequencing was PBMCs. The receptors derive from a man aged 35 to 55 in good health and CMV-seronegative. The CDR3 runs from the conserved cysteine through the conserved F or W. D genes are given only for firm matches. Clone size is stated in some rows and not others, as once, few, many or a class when expanded.

d_call j_call v_call cdr3_length clone_size cdr3_aa cdr3_nt
TRBD2 TRBJ2-7 TRBV7-3 14 . CASSPAAGGGEQYF TGTGCCAGCAGCCCCGCCGCGGGGGGAGGCGAGCAGTACTTC
. TRBJ1-5 TRBV10-3 14 few CAISESDSMVPQHF TGTGCCATCAGTGAGTCAGACAGTATGGTGCCCCAGCATTTT
. TRBJ2-2 TRBV7-2 11 . CASSLERRLFF TGTGCCAGCAGCTTAGAGAGGCGGCTGTTTTTT
TRBD1 TRBJ2-2 TRBV5-6 14 . CASSQNRGHGELFF TGTGCCAGCAGCCAGAACAGGGGTCACGGGGAGCTGTTTTTT
TRBD1 TRBJ2-2 TRBV6-1 16 . CASSVRQGAGTGELFF TGTGCCAGCAGTGTAAGGCAGGGGGCAGGAACCGGGGAGCTGTTTTTT
TRBD1 TRBJ2-1 TRBV9 15 once CASSVGWTGHNEQFF TGTGCCAGCAGCGTAGGGTGGACAGGACACAATGAGCAGTTCTTC
TRBD1 TRBJ1-2 TRBV7-3 14 . CASSPGGTGEGYTF TGTGCCAGCAGCCCAGGGGGGACAGGGGAGGGCTACACCTTC
. TRBJ1-2 TRBV4-2 17 . CASSQKLGGGEGYGYTF TGTGCCAGCAGCCAAAAGCTCGGCGGAGGAGAGGGCTATGGCTACACCTTC
TRBD1 TRBJ2-3 TRBV5-1 14 . CASSQGQVTDTQYF TGCGCCAGCAGCCAGGGACAGGTCACAGATACGCAGTATTTT
TRBD1 TRBJ1-1 TRBV6-4 14 . CASSDSDRGTEAFF TGTGCCAGCAGTGACTCGGACAGGGGCACTGAAGCTTTCTTT
. TRBJ1-1 TRBV5-1 16 . CASSLAGLGFSGEAFF TGCGCCAGCAGCTTGGCCGGACTGGGTTTTTCGGGTGAAGCTTTCTTT